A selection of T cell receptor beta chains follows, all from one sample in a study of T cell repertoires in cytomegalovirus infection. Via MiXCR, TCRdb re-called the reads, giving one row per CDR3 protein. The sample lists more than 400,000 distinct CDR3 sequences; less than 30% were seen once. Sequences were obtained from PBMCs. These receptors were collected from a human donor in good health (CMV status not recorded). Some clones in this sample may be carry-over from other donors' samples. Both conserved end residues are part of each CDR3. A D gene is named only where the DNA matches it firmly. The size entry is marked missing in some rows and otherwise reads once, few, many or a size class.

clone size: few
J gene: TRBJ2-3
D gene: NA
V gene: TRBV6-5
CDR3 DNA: TGTGCCAGCTGTTACAGTGTTCTGTGCACAGATACGCAGTATTTT
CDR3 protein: CASCYSVLCTDTQYF

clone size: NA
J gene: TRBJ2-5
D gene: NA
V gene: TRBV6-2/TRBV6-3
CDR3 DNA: TGTGCCAGCTATTCTCCAGAGACCCAGTACTTC
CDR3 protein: CASYSPETQYF

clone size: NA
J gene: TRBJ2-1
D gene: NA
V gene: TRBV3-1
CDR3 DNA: TGTGCCAGCAGCCAAGCTCTGAGCTCCTACAATGAGCAGTTCTTC
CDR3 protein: CASSQALSSYNEQFF

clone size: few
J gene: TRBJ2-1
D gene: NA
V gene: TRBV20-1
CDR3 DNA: TGCAGTGCTGGGGGCCGTAACTACCAGTTCTTC
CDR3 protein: CSAGGRNYQFF

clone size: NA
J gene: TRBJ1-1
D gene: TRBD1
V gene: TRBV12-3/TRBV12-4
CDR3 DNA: TGTGCCAGCAGCACCACAGGGGCCACTGAAGCTTTCTTT
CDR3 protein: CASSTTGATEAFF

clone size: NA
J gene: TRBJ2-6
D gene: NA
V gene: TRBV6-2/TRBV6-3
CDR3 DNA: TGTGCCAGCAGTTACACAGGTGTGACTGGGGCCAACGTCCTGACTTTC
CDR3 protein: CASSYTGVTGANVLTF

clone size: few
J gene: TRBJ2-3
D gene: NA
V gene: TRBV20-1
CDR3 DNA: TGCAGTGCTAGAGAAAAGACGGCCTCAGATACGCAGTATTTT
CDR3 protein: CSAREKTASDTQYF

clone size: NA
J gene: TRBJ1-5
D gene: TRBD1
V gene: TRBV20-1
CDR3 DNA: TGCAGTGCCAAGGGACAGGGGATAAATCAGCCCCAGCATTTT
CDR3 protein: CSAKGQGINQPQHF

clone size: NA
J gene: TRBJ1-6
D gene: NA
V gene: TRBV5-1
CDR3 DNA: TGCGCCAGCAGCTTAACCGGGACTACAAAAGAATCCCTCCACTTT
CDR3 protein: CASSLTGTTKESLHF

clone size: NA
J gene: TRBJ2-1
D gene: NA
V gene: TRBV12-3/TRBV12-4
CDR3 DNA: TGTGCCAGCAGCCTCCCCCCCGCGAGGCAGTTCTTC
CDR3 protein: CASSLPPARQFF

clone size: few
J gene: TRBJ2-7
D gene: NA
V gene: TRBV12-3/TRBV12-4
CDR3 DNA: TGTGCCAGCAGTTCTACCGGGACAAGCTCCTACGAGCAGTACTTC
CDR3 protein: CASSSTGTSSYEQYF

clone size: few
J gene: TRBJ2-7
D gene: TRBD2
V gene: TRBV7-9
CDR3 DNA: TGTGCCAGCAGCTTAGCCCTAGCGGGAGGCACCTACGAGCAGTACTTC
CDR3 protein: CASSLALAGGTYEQYF

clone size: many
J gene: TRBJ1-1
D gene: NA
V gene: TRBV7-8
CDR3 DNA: TGTGCCAGCAGCGCCGGGATTTTAGCGACTGAAGCTTTCTTT
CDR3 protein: CASSAGILATEAFF

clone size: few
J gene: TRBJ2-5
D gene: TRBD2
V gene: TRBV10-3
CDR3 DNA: TGTGCCATCAGTGAAACTAGCGGGAGGGCAGAGACCCAGTACTTC
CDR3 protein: CAISETSGRAETQYF

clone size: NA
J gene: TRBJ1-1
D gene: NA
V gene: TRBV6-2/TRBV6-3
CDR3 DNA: TGTGCCAGCAGTTACTCGATTTCCAGTTCGAACACTGAAGCTTTCTTT
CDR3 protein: CASSYSISSSNTEAFF

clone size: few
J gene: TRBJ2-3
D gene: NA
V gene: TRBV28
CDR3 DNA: TGTGCCAGCATAAGGTCCCAAAGTAACGCAGATACGCAGTATTTT
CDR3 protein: CASIRSQSNADTQYF

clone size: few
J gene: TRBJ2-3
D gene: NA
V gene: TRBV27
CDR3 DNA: TGTGCCAGCAGTTTATCCCCCGACTCCACAGATACGCAGTATTTT
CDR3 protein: CASSLSPDSTDTQYF

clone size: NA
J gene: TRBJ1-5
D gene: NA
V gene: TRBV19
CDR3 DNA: TGTGCCAGTAGTACTTCCGGGGCCGCGAATCAGCCCCAGCATTTT
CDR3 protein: CASSTSGAANQPQHF

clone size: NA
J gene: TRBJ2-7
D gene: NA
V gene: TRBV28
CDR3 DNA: TGTGCCAGCAGGGAAACCTACGAGCAGTACTTC
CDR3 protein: CASRETYEQYF

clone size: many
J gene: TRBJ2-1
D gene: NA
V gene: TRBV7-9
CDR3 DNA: TGTGCCAGCAGCTCGGACACGAGCTCCTACAATGAGCAGTTCTTC
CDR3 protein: CASSSDTSSYNEQFF

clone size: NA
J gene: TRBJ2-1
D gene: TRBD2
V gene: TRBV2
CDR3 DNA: TGTGCCAGCAGTGAGGCTAGCGGGAGGAATAATGAGCAGTTCTTC
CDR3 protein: CASSEASGRNNEQFF

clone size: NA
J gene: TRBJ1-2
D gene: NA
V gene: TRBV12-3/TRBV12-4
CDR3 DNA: TGTGCCAGCAGTTCCCGGGACAACCAAGCTAACTATGGCTACACCTTC
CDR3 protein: CASSSRDNQANYGYTF

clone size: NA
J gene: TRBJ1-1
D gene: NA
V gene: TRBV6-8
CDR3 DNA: TGTGCCAGCAGTTACTCGGAGGTGACTGAAGCTTTCTTT
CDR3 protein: CASSYSEVTEAFF

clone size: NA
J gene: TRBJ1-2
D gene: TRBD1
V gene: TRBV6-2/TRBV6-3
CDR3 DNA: TGTGCCAGCAGCCCCTTGACAGGGGGCTCAGGCTACACCTTC
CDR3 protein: CASSPLTGGSGYTF

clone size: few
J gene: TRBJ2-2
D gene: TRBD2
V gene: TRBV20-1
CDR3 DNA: TGCAGTGTTGGACTAGCGGACGGGGAGCTGTTTTTT
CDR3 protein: CSVGLADGELFF

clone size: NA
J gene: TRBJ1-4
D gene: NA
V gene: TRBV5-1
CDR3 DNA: TGCGCCAGCAGCTTGGAGACAGGCGAAAAACTGTTTTTT
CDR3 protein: CASSLETGEKLFF

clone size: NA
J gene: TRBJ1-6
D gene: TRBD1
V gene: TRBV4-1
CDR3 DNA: TGCGCCAGCAGCCGGACAGGATACCCCAAGGGGAATTCACCCCTCCACTTT
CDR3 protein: CASSRTGYPKGNSPLHF

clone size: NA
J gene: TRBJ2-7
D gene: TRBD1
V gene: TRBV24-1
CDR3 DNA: TGTGCCACCAGTGATCGTTCAGGACAGGGTTTCTACGAGCAGTACTTC
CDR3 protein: CATSDRSGQGFYEQYF

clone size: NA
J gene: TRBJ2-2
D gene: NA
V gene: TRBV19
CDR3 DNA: TGTGCCAGTAGTATTGTGGGGGTTTCCGGGGAGCTGTTTTTT
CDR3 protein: CASSIVGVSGELFF

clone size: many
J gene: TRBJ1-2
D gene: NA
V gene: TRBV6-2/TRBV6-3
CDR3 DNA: TGTGCCAGCAGACGGGACCCCCAAGCTAACTATGGCTACACCTTC
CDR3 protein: CASRRDPQANYGYTF

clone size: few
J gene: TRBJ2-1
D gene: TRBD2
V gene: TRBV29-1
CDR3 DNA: TGCAGCGACCGACCGGGACTAGCGCCGAGCTCCTACAATGAGCAGTTCTTC
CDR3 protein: CSDRPGLAPSSYNEQFF

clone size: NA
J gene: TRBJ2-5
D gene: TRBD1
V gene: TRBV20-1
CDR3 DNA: TGCAGTGCTAGAGATCTTGGGACAGGGCGAGAGACCCAGTACTTC
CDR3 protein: CSARDLGTGRETQYF

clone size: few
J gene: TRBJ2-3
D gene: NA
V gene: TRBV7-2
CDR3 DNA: TGTGCCAGCAGCTTAGCGGGTCTTGCAGATACGCAGTATTTT
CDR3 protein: CASSLAGLADTQYF

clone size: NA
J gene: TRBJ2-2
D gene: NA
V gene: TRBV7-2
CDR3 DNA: TGTGCCAGCAGCTCCCAGCAAACCGGGGAGCTGTTTTTT
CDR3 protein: CASSSQQTGELFF

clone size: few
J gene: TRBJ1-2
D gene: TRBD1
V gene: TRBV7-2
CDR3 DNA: TGTGCCAGCAGCTTACCGCGTGGTCGTCAGGGGGCTCATGGCTACACCTTC
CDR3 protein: CASSLPRGRQGAHGYTF

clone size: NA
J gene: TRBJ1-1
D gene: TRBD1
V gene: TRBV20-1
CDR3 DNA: TGCAGTGCTAGAGATAACGGACAGGGGAACACTGAAGCTTTCTTT
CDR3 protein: CSARDNGQGNTEAFF

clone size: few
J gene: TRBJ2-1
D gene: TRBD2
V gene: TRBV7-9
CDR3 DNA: TGTGCCAGCAGCTCAGTCCCGCGGGAGGTAAATGAGCAGTTCTTC
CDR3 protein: CASSSVPREVNEQFF

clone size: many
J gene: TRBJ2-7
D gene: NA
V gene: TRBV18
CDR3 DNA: TGTGCCAGCTCACCCACCGGGTCACACTCCTACGAGCAGTACTTC
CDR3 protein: CASSPTGSHSYEQYF

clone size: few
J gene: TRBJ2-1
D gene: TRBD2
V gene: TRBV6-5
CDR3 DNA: TGTGCCAGTCGGACAGCGGGAGGAAACAATGAGCAGTTCTTC
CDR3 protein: CASRTAGGNNEQFF

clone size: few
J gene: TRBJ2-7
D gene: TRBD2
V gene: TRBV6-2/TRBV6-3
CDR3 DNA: TGTGCCAGCAGTTCGGCGGGAGGGTACTACGAGCAGTACTTC
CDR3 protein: CASSSAGGYYEQYF

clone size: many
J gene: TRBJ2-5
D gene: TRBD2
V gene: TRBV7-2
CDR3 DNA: TGTGCCAGCACCATAAGACTAGCGGGAGGAGGAAGGGGGGAGACCCAGTACTTC
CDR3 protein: CASTIRLAGGGRGETQYF

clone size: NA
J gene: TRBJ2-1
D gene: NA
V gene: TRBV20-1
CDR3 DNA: TGCAGTGCTATAGCAGGACAACCACATGAGCAGTTCTTC
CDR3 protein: CSAIAGQPHEQFF